The 7 T cell receptor beta chains below were found in one sample sequenced in a study of cytomegalovirus exposure and HLA in healthy donors. PCR involved 60 Vbeta and 13 Jbeta primers. Only in-frame clones appear in the TCRdb table, and some are missing; sequencing was by immunoSEQ multiplex PCR. Here the sample table reports over 100,000 clones. The sample taken for sequencing was PBMCs. These TCRs come from a man aged 18 to 30 in good health and CMV-seronegative.

The chain combines TRBV5-6 with TRBJ2-2, with D hard to call. Germline V gene data show CDR1 as SGHDT and CDR2 as YYEEEE. This CDR3 has 14 amino acids. V was trimmed by 0 bases and J by 4 bases, leaving 7 bases between them. CDR3 coding DNA: TGTGCCAGCAGCTTGGGACACGTCACCGGGGAGCTGTTTTTT. This sequence encodes CASSLGHVTGELFF.

The gene calls are TRBV11-3 and TRBJ2-7; 8 bases line up with TRBD1. The CDR3 consists of 13 residues. V shed 6 bases and J 5 bases; nucleotides not matched to a gene: 6. Germline V gene lookup returns CDR1 SGHNT and CDR2 YENEEA. The chain's CDR3 is CASRAGGEHEQYF. In DNA, the CDR3 is TGTGCCAGCAGGGCAGGGGGCGAGCACGAGCAGTACTTC.

V is TRBV27 and J is TRBJ2-7, with 9 bases lining up with TRBD1. V was pared by 6 bases and J by 2 bases, with 8 bases of the junction left unmatched. Germline CDR1 MNHEY, CDR2 SMNVEV (reference sequence). This CDR3 is built from 15 residues. The CDR3 sequence: CASSLRDRDPYEQYF. The CDR3 DNA reads TGTGCCAGCAGCCTCCGGGACAGGGACCCCTACGAGCAGTACTTC.

J is TRBJ2-7 and V is TRBV7-6; D is possibly TRBD1 (6 bases). Trimming pared 5 bases from V and 0 bases from J, leaving 14 bases between. Germline CDR1 and CDR2: SGHVS and FNYEAQ. The CDR3 runs to 15 residues. CDR3 protein: CASSPNREASYEQYF. CDR3 sequence (DNA): TGTGCCAGCAGCCCAAACAGGGAAGCCTCCTACGAGCAGTACTTC.

The genes are TRBV19 and TRBJ1-1; a weak D match, TRBD1 (6 bases). Germline CDR1 is LNHDA and CDR2 is SQIVND (reference sequence). The CDR3 totals 15 residues. V lost 0 bases and J 4 bases, leaving 12 bases between the germline ends. The CDR3 DNA follows: TGTGCCAGTAGTATAGAGGCAGGGGTGGGCACTGAAGCTTTCTTT. Amino acids: CASSIEAGVGTEAFF.

The chain recombines TRBV20-1 with TRBJ2-7; weak D call: TRBD2 (5 bases). This CDR3 has 10 amino acids. Germline V lookup: CDR1 DFQATT, CDR2 SNEGSKA (reference sequence). Trimming took 7 bases from V and 7 from J, leaving 11 bases between them. CDR3 nucleotides: TGCAGTGTTCCAGAGCGGGAGCAGTACTTC. It codes for CSVPEREQYF.

This clone is medium-sized (0.01 to 0.1%) by frequency. The V gene is TRBV28, the J gene TRBJ1-1; the D gene is possibly TRBD1 (6 bases). Looked up from germline, CDR1 is MDHEN and CDR2 is SYDVKM. This CDR3 is 12 amino acids long. Trimming removed 11 bases from V and 3 bases from J, with 13 bases in between. CDR3 loop: CASPPGDTEAFF. The CDR3 DNA follows: TGTGCCTCCCCTCCAGGGGACACTGAAGCTTTCTTT.